These 4 T cell receptor beta chains were all obtained from the same sample, sequenced in a study of human versus mouse CDR3 diversity and MHC coevolution. The table came from immunoSEQ multiplex PCR; TCRdb's copy has only in-frame clones and leaves some out. The sample includes fewer than 80,000 clones, less than 95% of them seen just once. Sequenced material: naive CD4+ T cells from blood. Documented subset: CD45RO-negative CD62L-positive naive CD4 T cells. These receptors were collected from a person aged 30 to 69 in good health.

The rearrangement uses TRBV29-1 and TRBJ2-5, with 9 positions matching TRBD1. Looked up from germline, CDR1 is SQVTM and CDR2 is ANQGSEA. The CDR3 totals 13 residues. V dropped 7 bases and J dropped 2; count of bases not matched to a gene: 5. CDR3: CSGLDRGQETQYF. CDR3 DNA: TGCAGCGGTCTCGACAGGGGGCAAGAGACCCAGTACTTC.

This rearrangement joins TRBV18 to TRBJ1-5; no reliable D call. V was shortened by 5 bases and J by 6 bases, with 23 bases between the two germline ends. CDR3 size: 17 residues. Per germline, CDR1 KGHSH and CDR2 LQKENI. The CDR3 DNA is TGTGCCAGCTCATCCGTCCCGGGCCCCTTAGGGAGTCAGCCCCAGCATTTT. This codes for CASSSVPGPLGSQPQHF.

CDR3 in amino acids: CASSEDGGSNTEAFF. DNA of the CDR3: TGTGCCAGCAGTGAAGATGGGGGGAGCAACACTGAAGCTTTCTTT. The rearrangement uses TRBV2 and TRBJ1-1; TRBD1 is a possible D gene (5 bases). Trimming left V 1 base short and J 2 bases short, with 11 bases between. CDR1 SNHLY and CDR2 FYNNEI come from the germline V gene. The CDR3 length is 15 residues.

The chain couples TRBV30 to TRBJ1-1; D is undetermined. The CDR3 has 13 amino acids. V was shortened by 2 bases and J by 2 bases, with 9 bases between the two germline ends. Germline assignment: CDR1 GTSNPN and CDR2 SVGIG (reference sequence). CDR3 DNA sequence: TGTGCCTGGAGTTCCGGGGTTAACACTGAAGCTTTCTTT. Its translation: CAWSSGVNTEAFF.